Given below is one T cell receptor (beta chain) in context. Its specificity is not known. The sample is drawn from a study of cytomegalovirus exposure and HLA in healthy donors. The PCR was carried out with 60 Vbeta primers and 13 Jbeta primers. The protocol was immunoSEQ multiplex PCR, while the TCRdb copy is restricted to in-frame clones and leaves out a portion. Found here are 100,000 to 150,000 clones, about four fifths of them singletons; the top ten hold about 1.8%. Germline V lookup: CDR1 SGHAT, CDR2 FQNNGV. This CDR3 is built from 18 residues. V lost 1 base, J lost 0 bases, and 7 bases stayed unmatched. Study results and caveats: In a later analysis, TCR beta V- and J-gene trimming showed a link to a missense DCLRE1C variant.

V is TRBV11-2 and J is TRBJ2-1; the match to TRBD1 covers 9 bases. The sequencing sample was made of PBMCs. The origin of this receptor is a man between 18 and 29 years old in good health and CMV-seronegative. DNA of the CDR3: TGTGCCAGCAGCTTAGGGACAGGGGCCGCGAGCTCCTACAATGAGCAGTTCTTC. Amino acid sequence: CASSLGTGAASSYNEQFF.